A selection of T cell receptor beta chains follows, all from one sample in a study of a mutant IDH1 vaccine in newly diagnosed glioma. The protocol was immunoSEQ multiplex PCR, while the TCRdb copy is restricted to in-frame clones and leaves out a portion. The repertoire has around 50,000 clones, roughly 89% of them found once; the top ten carry 2% to 2.5%. The sample in question was PBMCs, obtained from a glioma patient treated with radiotherapy, temozolomide or both. The receptors here all came from a man aged 40-55 years with glioma. The CDR3 runs from the conserved cysteine through the conserved F or W. A D gene is named only where the DNA matches it firmly. Some rows have no size entry. The others give once, few or many, or a class for an expanded clone.

abundance	d_gene	v_gene	j_gene	len	CDR3aa	CDR3nt
.	TRBD1	TRBV6-5	TRBJ2-5	15	CASSYNGRGLETQYF	TGTGCCAGCAGTTACAATGGCAGGGGGTTGGAGACCCAGTACTTC
.	.	TRBV5-4	TRBJ1-2	16	CASSPGGTGRDYGYTF	TGTGCCAGCAGCCCTGGAGGGACGGGAAGAGACTATGGCTACACCTTC
few	.	TRBV27	TRBJ2-2	13	CASSPPFHRELFF	TGTGCCAGCAGTCCCCCCTTCCACCGGGAGCTGTTTTTT
.	.	TRBV7-9	TRBJ1-5	13	CASSLEWNQPQHF	TGTGCCAGCAGCTTAGAATGGAATCAGCCCCAGCATTTT
.	.	TRBV6-1	TRBJ1-5	14	CASSGRYSNQPQHF	TGTGCCAGCAGTGGACGGTATAGCAATCAGCCCCAGCATTTT
.	TRBD2	TRBV5-1	TRBJ2-3	16	CASSFGTSESTDTQYF	TGCGCCAGCAGCTTCGGGACTAGCGAGAGCACAGATACGCAGTATTTT
.	.	TRBV19	TRBJ1-5	15	CASSIDLASNQPQHF	TGTGCCAGTAGTATAGATCTGGCATCCAATCAGCCCCAGCATTTT
.	TRBD2	TRBV19	TRBJ2-7	15	CASSSSTSGSYEQYF	TGTGCCAGTAGTTCATCGACTAGCGGGAGCTACGAGCAGTACTTC
.	TRBD1	TRBV14	TRBJ2-1	15	CASSPWTGGDNEQFF	TGTGCCAGCAGCCCGTGGACAGGGGGGGACAATGAGCAGTTCTTC
.	TRBD1	TRBV4-2	TRBJ2-3	17	CASSLGQGMTFTDTQYF	TGTGCCAGCAGCTTGGGACAGGGGATGACTTTCACAGATACGCAGTATTTT
.	.	TRBV9	TRBJ2-7	14	CASSVGQGGYEQYF	TGTGCCAGCAGCGTAGGGCAGGGAGGCTACGAGCAGTACTTC
.	.	TRBV4-2	TRBJ2-7	16	CASSQATVGVRVEQYF	TGTGCCAGCAGCCAGGCTACAGTTGGAGTAAGAGTCGAGCAGTACTTC
once	TRBD1	TRBV18	TRBJ2-7	15	CASSMQGAGPYEQYF	TGTGCCAGCTCAATGCAGGGGGCAGGACCCTACGAGCAGTACTTC
.	.	TRBV11-3	TRBJ1-1	14	CASSLQGENTEAFF	TGTGCCAGCAGCTTACAAGGGGAGAACACTGAAGCTTTCTTT
.	TRBD1	TRBV7-9	TRBJ2-5	16	CASSGWGQGAWETQYF	TGTGCCAGCAGCGGATGGGGACAGGGGGCTTGGGAGACCCAGTACTTC
once	.	TRBV18	TRBJ1-5	14	CASSRTGGDQPQHF	TGTGCCAGCTCTCGCACGGGGGGCGATCAGCCCCAGCATTTT
.	.	TRBV2	TRBJ2-7	13	CASSEYGPSDQYF	TGTGCCAGCAGTGAATATGGGCCCTCTGATCAGTACTTC
.	.	TRBV5-6	TRBJ2-5	14	CASSIPGIQETQYF	TGTGCCAGCAGCATACCAGGGATCCAAGAGACCCAGTACTTC
once	.	TRBV9	TRBJ1-5	13	CASSNQGGQPQHF	TGTGCCAGCAGCAATCAGGGCGGGCAGCCCCAGCATTTT
.	.	TRBV5-1	TRBJ2-1	15	CASSLSPIGINEQFF	TGCGCCAGCAGCTTGAGTCCGATTGGAATCAATGAGCAGTTCTTC
.	.	TRBV7-9	TRBJ1-2	14	CASSLGGGYSGYTF	TGTGCCAGCAGCTTAGGAGGGGGTTACAGTGGCTACACCTTC
few	TRBD1	TRBV6-6	TRBJ2-7	14	CASSPPTGSNEQYF	TGTGCCAGCAGTCCCCCGACAGGGTCCAACGAGCAGTACTTC
.	.	TRBV7-9	TRBJ2-1	16	CASSLLERLAYNEQFF	TGTGCCAGCAGCCTGCTCGAGCGGCTAGCCTACAATGAGCAGTTCTTC
few	.	TRBV6-5	TRBJ1-1	13	CASSYGQHNEAFF	TGTGCCAGCAGTTACGGACAGCACAATGAAGCTTTCTTT
once	TRBD2	TRBV4-1	TRBJ2-1	17	CASSQDGGTSGRNEQFF	TGCGCCAGCAGCCAAGATGGAGGGACTAGCGGGAGGAATGAGCAGTTCTTC
.	.	TRBV10-2	TRBJ1-2	13	CATLGFPNYGYTF	TGCGCCACCCTCGGATTTCCTAACTATGGCTACACCTTC
few	TRBD2	TRBV6-1	TRBJ2-1	15	CASREAGSSYNEQFF	TGTGCCAGCAGGGAAGCGGGGTCTTCCTACAATGAGCAGTTCTTC
.	TRBD2	TRBV10-3	TRBJ2-1	16	CAISDRTSGAYNEQFF	TGTGCCATCAGTGATAGGACTAGCGGGGCCTACAATGAGCAGTTCTTC
.	.	TRBV29-1	TRBJ2-1	13	CSVDEQTYNEQFF	TGCAGCGTTGATGAACAGACCTACAATGAGCAGTTCTTC
once	TRBD1	TRBV5-6	TRBJ1-4	14	CASSRPTGSEKLFF	TGTGCCAGCAGCAGACCGACAGGGAGTGAAAAACTGTTTTTT
.	.	TRBV5-6	TRBJ2-7	14	CASSRLIGSYEQYF	TGTGCCAGCAGCCGTCTAATCGGCTCCTACGAGCAGTACTTC
.	TRBD2	TRBV9	TRBJ2-3	14	CASTAGEGTDTQYF	TGTGCCAGCACGGCGGGAGAGGGCACAGATACGCAGTATTTT
.	.	TRBV27	TRBJ2-6	14	CASSREAGANVLTF	TGTGCCAGCAGTAGGGAGGCTGGGGCCAACGTCCTGACTTTC
.	.	TRBV5-6	TRBJ2-7	15	CASSLAGKGSYEQYF	TGTGCCAGCAGCTTGGCCGGGAAGGGTTCCTACGAGCAGTACTTC
.	.	TRBV7-9	TRBJ1-1	16	CASSPRGAGRTTEAFF	TGTGCCAGCAGCCCGAGGGGAGCTGGGAGGACCACTGAAGCTTTCTTT
.	TRBD2	TRBV9	TRBJ2-1	15	CASSVAIAGTNEQFF	TGTGCCAGCAGCGTAGCGATAGCGGGAACGAATGAGCAGTTCTTC
few	.	TRBV5-5	TRBJ1-4	12	CASSFEDRKLFF	TGTGCCAGCAGCTTTGAGGATAGAAAACTGTTTTTT
.	TRBD1	TRBV18	TRBJ1-2	13	CASSQGQGAGYTF	TGTGCCAGCTCACAGGGACAGGGGGCTGGCTACACCTTC
few	TRBD2	TRBV27	TRBJ2-5	14	CASRVSGSGETQYF	TGTGCCAGCAGGGTTAGCGGGAGCGGGGAGACCCAGTACTTC
few	TRBD2	TRBV6-5	TRBJ2-7	13	CASSRDYLGEQYF	TGTGCCAGCAGTCGGGACTACCTAGGCGAGCAGTACTTC
.	.	TRBV7-2	TRBJ2-7	14	CASNPAVSSYEQYF	TGTGCCAGCAATCCCGCGGTGAGCTCCTACGAGCAGTACTTC
.	.	TRBV20-1	TRBJ2-5	9	CRATVTQYF	TGCAGGGCCACGGTGACCCAGTACTTC
few	.	TRBV27	TRBJ1-5	13	CASTEGPNQPQHF	TGTGCCAGCACCGAGGGTCCCAATCAGCCCCAGCATTTT